This TCR beta chain was found in a study of blood T cell repertoires in COVID-19. In the study overall: The United States, Italy and Spain were the sources of the acute and convalescent COVID-19 samples. Sources were T cells, B-cell-depleted T cells, or PBMCs; the material itself was cDNA or gDNA.

This CDR3 is built from 13 residues. V lost 6 bases to trimming and J lost 4 bases, with 12 bases between them. The germline V gene has CDR1 WSHSY and CDR2 SAAADI. Study processing details: Reference gene primer amplification gave estimated nucleated cell counts. Method: immunoSEQ multiplex PCR; TCRdb's copy keeps in-frame clones and lacks some. V and J calls and clone size are those listed in that table; D and trimming were worked out from the DNA. The repertoire holds roughly 140,000 clones, 84% seen once, with 35% to 40% in the top ten. This clone appeared a single time. The receptor was isolated from a human donor in a cohort sampled during active COVID-19. The sequencing input was peripheral blood. V and J are TRBV10-2 and TRBJ2-5, with a weak D call TRBD2 (6 bases). CDR3 nucleotides: TGCGCCAGCAGGAGCGGACTAATAGAGACCCAGTACTTC. Amino acid sequence: CASRSGLIETQYF.